This T cell receptor (beta chain) was recorded in a study of blood T cell repertoires in COVID-19. Across the whole study: The United States, Italy and Spain supplied acute and convalescent COVID-19 samples. The cDNA or gDNA used as material had been derived from T cells, B-cell-depleted T cells, or PBMCs.

In the original workflow: The authors estimated nucleated cell counts from reference gene primer amplification. Repertoires were generated with immunoSEQ multiplex PCR, while TCRdb's copy carries only in-frame clones and drops some. Clone size and V and J calls were adopted from that table, with D and trimming inferred from the DNA. This table holds 450,000 to 600,000 clones, about nine tenths found once. The V gene's germline CDR1 is SGHAT and CDR2 FQNNGV. CDR3 size: 17 residues. Trimming removed 3 bases from V and 0 bases from J; junction bases left unmatched: 8. Participants reported their clinical history, and cohort assignment relied on those reports.

The sequence was obtained from a woman aged 18-30 years who had recovered from COVID-19. Sequencing was performed on PBMCs or T cells enriched from blood (not recorded which). The chain employs TRBV11-2 and TRBJ2-7, with 10 nucleotides matching TRBD2. In nucleotides, the CDR3 is TGTGCCAGCAGCTTTTCGCTAGCGGGGGTGAGCTCCTACGAGCAGTACTTC. Translated, it gives CASSFSLAGVSSYEQYF.